These 20 T cell receptor beta chains originate from one sample sequenced in a study of blood T cells in healthy people across ages. It was with a sample-barcoded 5' primer and a J-beta primer mix that a second PCR of roughly 7 to 12 cycles was run. TCRdb ran MiXCR on the 5' RACE reads and lists one entry per CDR3 protein. Among 700,000 to 850,000 distinct CDR3 sequences listed, 50% to 65% were seen once. Sequencing was done on a sample of blood. Receptors originate from a man of 80 years or more in good health.

A note on this clonotype: At one end the junction does not follow the germline gene, possibly because of a read error. This chain uses TRBV4-1 with TRBJ2-7; TRBD2 agrees at 14 bases. There are 17 residues in the CDR3. Looked up from germline, CDR1 is MGHRA and CDR2 is YSYEKL. The CDR3 DNA follows: TGCACCAGCAGCCAAGATGGGACTAGCGGGAGTAAGTACGAGCAGTACTTC. This codes for CTSSQDGTSGSKYEQYF.

This clonotype was detected only a few times. The gene calls are TRBV29-1 and TRBJ2-1; 10 bases align to TRBD2. The CDR3 has 15 amino acids. The germline V gene has CDR1 SQVTM and CDR2 ANQGSEA. The V gene end was trimmed by 1 base and the J gene end by 1 base; junction bases not matched to a gene: 1. The CDR3 here is CSVEASGRSYNEQFF. The CDR3 DNA sequence: TGCAGCGTTGAAGCTAGCGGGAGATCCTACAATGAGCAGTTCTTC.

There are a few counts of this clonotype. The CDR3: CASSSVPGGSYEQYF. The CDR3 region has the DNA TGCGCCAGCAGCTCCGTTCCGGGAGGTTCCTACGAGCAGTACTTC. The chain is built from TRBV5-1 and TRBJ2-7; 7 bases agree with TRBD2. This CDR3 is 15 amino acids long. V lost 3 bases to trimming and J lost 1 base; unmatched junction nucleotides: 7. Germline lookup yields CDR1 SGHRS and CDR2 YFSETQ.

The count of this clonotype is one. This chain connects TRBV6-2 or TRBV6-3 to TRBJ1-4; unclear D gene. Trimming left V 6 bases short and J 15 bases short, with 20 bases between. This CDR3 comprises 13 residues. CDR1 is MNHEY, CDR2 SVGEGT, per germline. The DNA for the CDR3 is TGTGCCAGCAGAAACACCGGGTTCGACCCCTTGTTTTTT. Amino acid sequence: CASRNTGFDPLFF.

The chain carries TRBV11-3 and TRBJ2-1; weak D call: TRBD2 (6 bases). Trimming cost V 5 bases and J 2 bases, with 13 bases left between them. The CDR3 covers 15 residues. The germline CDR1 and CDR2 sequences are SGHNT and YENEEA. The CDR3 DNA follows: TGTGCCAGCAGCCCCCATGCGGGGACCTACAATGAGCAGTTCTTC. Amino acids: CASSPHAGTYNEQFF.

This clonotype has more than one count but fewer than ten. The chain recombines TRBV6-5 with TRBJ2-7; D not certain. Germline CDR1 reads MNHEY; CDR2 reads SVGAGI. V lost 2 bases, J lost 1 base, and 6 bases lay in between. The CDR3 runs 13 residues. CDR3: CASSYTDSYEQYF. The CDR3 DNA follows: TGTGCCAGCAGTTACACGGATTCCTACGAGCAGTACTTC.

The chain employs TRBV20-1 and TRBJ2-3, with TRBD2 matching 9 bases. The germline gives CDR1 DFQATT, CDR2 SNEGSKA (reference sequence). CDR3 size: 15 residues. DNA for the CDR3: TGCAGCTGGGGGGCTATCACTAGCGGGTCAGATACGCAGTATTTT. Translating it yields CSWGAITSGSDTQYF.

The J gene is TRBJ2-7, the V gene TRBV5-1; perhaps TRBD1 as D (6 bases). V gave up 4 bases and J gave up 3 bases, with 14 bases separating them. Germline CDR1 SGHRS, CDR2 YFSETQ. This CDR3 has 14 residues. In DNA form, the CDR3 reads TGCGCCAGCAGCCGGCCAGGGGCTTTCTACGAGCAGTACTTC. Translating gives CASSRPGAFYEQYF.

The J gene is TRBJ2-7, the V gene TRBV7-8; D possibly corresponds to TRBD2 (5 bases). V was shortened by 1 base and J by 4 bases, with 23 bases between the two germline ends. The CDR3 sequence is 18 residues long. The V gene's germline CDR1 is SGHVS and CDR2 FQNEAQ. The CDR3 nucleotides are TGTGCCAGCAGCTTAGAGCCCACCCTACCCACCTCGGGGTACGAGCAGTACTTC. Amino acid sequence: CASSLEPTLPTSGYEQYF.

This rearrangement joins TRBV9 to TRBJ2-4; 8 positions agree with TRBD1. The CDR3 spans 15 residues. V lost 0 bases to trimming and J lost 13 bases; unmatched junction nucleotides: 12. Per germline, CDR1 SGDLS and CDR2 YYNGEE. The CDR3 loop reads CASSVGPSGGYKQYF. CDR3 DNA sequence: TGTGCCAGCAGCGTAGGTCCCTCAGGGGGCTACAAGCAGTACTTC.

As regards this clonotype: Compared with germline, one end of the junction differs, possibly owing to a read error. The chain joins TRBV20-1 to TRBJ1-4; unclear D gene. This CDR3 spans 16 amino acids. The germline gives CDR1 DFQATT, CDR2 SNEGSKA (reference sequence). The CDR3 sequence is CSARDSRFPTKEKLFF. Written as DNA, the CDR3 is TGCAGTGCTAGAGATTCCAGGTTTCCAACTAAGGAAAAACTGTTTTTT.

In this sample, this clonotype turned up a few times. This chain joins TRBV7-2 and TRBJ2-7; 10 bases map to TRBD2. Losses at the gene ends were 5 bases for V and 1 base for J; bases not matched to a gene: 11. The length of the CDR3 is 17 residues. Germline V CDR1 and CDR2: SGHTA, FQGNSA. CDR3 coding DNA: TGTGCCAGCAGCCTACGAGCGGGAGGGCCAAAGTCCTACGAGCAGTACTTC. Protein product: CASSLRAGGPKSYEQYF.

The V call is TRBV28, the J call TRBJ2-1; TRBD2 agrees at 10 bases. Per germline, CDR1 MDHEN and CDR2 SYDVKM. This CDR3 comprises 16 residues. With V trimmed by 2 bases and J by 4 bases, 5 bases remained unmatched. CDR3 nucleotides: TGTGCCAGCAGTTTAGGAGGACTAGCGGAATACAATGAGCAGTTCTTC. The encoded protein is CASSLGGLAEYNEQFF.

As regards this clonotype: With a much larger clone just one base away, this may be a read error. The V and J genes are TRBV11-2 and TRBJ2-1; 8 nucleotides line up with TRBD2. Germline V gene data show CDR1 as SGHAT and CDR2 as FQNNGV. The V and J ends lost 5 bases and 8 bases, in that order; junction bases with no gene match: 14. This CDR3 has 16 amino acids. The CDR3 DNA follows: TGTGCCAGCAGCCCGGGGGGGCATAGGCCCTGGGATGAGCAGTTCTTC. This sequence encodes CASSPGGHRPWDEQFF.

V and J are TRBV6-1 and TRBJ2-1, with 12 bases aligning to TRBD2. This CDR3 is built from 19 residues. Trimming removed 2 bases from V and 0 bases from J; junction bases left unmatched: 8. Germline assignment: CDR1 MNHNS and CDR2 SASEGT. CDR3 in DNA: TGTGCCAGCAGTGAACGGAGACTAGCGGGAGTTTCCTCCTACAATGAGCAGTTCTTC. Encoded protein: CASSERRLAGVSSYNEQFF.

This clonotype was picked up one time. The chain joins TRBV6-5 to TRBJ2-2, with D hard to call. Trimming removed 6 bases at V and 2 bases at J, with 7 bases between. The germline gives CDR1 MNHEY, CDR2 SVGAGI. This CDR3 is 13 amino acids long. The CDR3 spells CASSSHNTGELFF. The CDR3 coding sequence is TGTGCCAGCAGCTCACATAACACCGGGGAGCTGTTTTTT.

The V gene is TRBV20-1, the J gene TRBJ2-7; 13 nucleotides match TRBD2. The V gene end was trimmed by 0 bases and the J gene end by 0 bases; junction bases not matched to a gene: 5. In germline, CDR1 is DFQATT, CDR2 SNEGSKA (reference sequence). The CDR3 sequence is 17 residues long. CDR3 sequence: CSARDARTSGSSYEQYF. Here the CDR3 DNA reads TGCAGTGCTAGAGATGCCAGGACTAGCGGGAGCTCCTACGAGCAGTACTTC.

This sequence joins TRBV20-1 and TRBJ2-1; D unresolved. Germline V gene sequence: CDR1 DFQATT, CDR2 SNEGSKA (reference sequence). The CDR3 is made up of 15 amino acids. Deletions cut 1 base from V and 2 bases from J, with 12 bases between. The CDR3 here is CSARGPTLPYNEQFF. The CDR3 coding sequence is TGCAGTGCTAGAGGTCCGACGCTACCCTACAATGAGCAGTTCTTC.

The chain uses TRBV5-1 and TRBJ1-5; D uncertain. From germline, CDR1 is SGHRS and CDR2 YFSETQ. Trimming left V 4 bases short and J 8 bases short, with 19 bases between. The CDR3 is made up of 15 amino acids. The CDR3 region has the DNA TGCGCCAGCAGCCCCAAGGGTGGATCGGGAAAGCCCCAGCATTTT. Translated, it gives CASSPKGGSGKPQHF.

This clonotype was seen only a few times. The J gene is TRBJ2-5, the V gene TRBV2; a weak D match, TRBD1 (6 bases). There are 13 residues in the CDR3. V was cut by 10 bases and J by 5 bases, with 17 bases left in between. CDR1 is SNHLY and CDR2 is FYNNEI in the germline V gene. CDR3 sequence (DNA): TGTGCCACCCAACAGGGCCCTCGGGAGACCCAGTACTTC. The encoded protein is CATQQGPRETQYF.